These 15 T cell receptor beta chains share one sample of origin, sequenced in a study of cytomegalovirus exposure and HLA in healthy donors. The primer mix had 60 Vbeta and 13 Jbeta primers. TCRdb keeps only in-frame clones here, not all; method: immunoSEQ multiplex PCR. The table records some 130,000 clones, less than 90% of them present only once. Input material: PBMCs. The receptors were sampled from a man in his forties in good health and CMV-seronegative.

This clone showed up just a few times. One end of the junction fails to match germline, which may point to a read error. The CDR3, as DNA: TGTGCCAGCAGCTTAGAAAGGGAGCTCTTC. Translating it yields CASSLERELF. The genes are TRBV7-9 and TRBJ1-2; D gene uncertain. Germline V gene data show CDR1 as SEHNR and CDR2 as FQNEAQ (reference sequence). This CDR3 has 10 residues.

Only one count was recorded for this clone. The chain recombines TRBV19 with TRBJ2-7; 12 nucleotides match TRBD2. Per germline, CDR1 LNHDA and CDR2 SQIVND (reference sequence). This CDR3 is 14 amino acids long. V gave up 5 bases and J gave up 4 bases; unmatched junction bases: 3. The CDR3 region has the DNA TGTGCCAGTAGTGTCACTAGCGGGAGGTACGAGCAGTACTTC. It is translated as CASSVTSGRYEQYF. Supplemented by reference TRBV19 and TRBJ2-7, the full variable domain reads DGGITQSPKYLFRKEGQNVTLSCEQNLNHDAMYWYRQDPGQGLRLIYYSQIVNDFQKGDIAEGYSVSREKKESFPLTVTSAQKNPTAFYLCASSVTSGRYEQYFGPGTRLTVT.

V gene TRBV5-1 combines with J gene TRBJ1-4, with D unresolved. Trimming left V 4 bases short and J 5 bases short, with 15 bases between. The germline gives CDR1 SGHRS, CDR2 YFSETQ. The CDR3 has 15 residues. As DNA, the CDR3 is TGCGCCAGCAGCCTGATTCGGACGGGGAATGAAAAACTGTTTTTT. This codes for CASSLIRTGNEKLFF.

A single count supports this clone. CDR3 nucleotides: TGCGCCAGCAGCCTTGAATCAGGGGAGTCACCCCTCCACTTT. As protein: CASSLESGESPLHF. The gene calls are TRBV4-1 and TRBJ1-6; D might be TRBD1 (6 bases). Per the germline V gene, CDR1 is MGHRA and CDR2 is YSYEKL. Trimming cost V 4 bases and J 10 bases, with 14 bases left between them. The CDR3 spans 14 residues.

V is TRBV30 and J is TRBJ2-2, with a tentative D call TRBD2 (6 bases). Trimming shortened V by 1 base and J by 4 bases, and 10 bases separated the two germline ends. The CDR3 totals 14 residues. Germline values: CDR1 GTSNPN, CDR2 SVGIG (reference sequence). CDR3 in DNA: TGTGCCTGGAGTGCGGGAGTGGTCACCGGGGAGCTGTTTTTT. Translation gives CAWSAGVVTGELFF.

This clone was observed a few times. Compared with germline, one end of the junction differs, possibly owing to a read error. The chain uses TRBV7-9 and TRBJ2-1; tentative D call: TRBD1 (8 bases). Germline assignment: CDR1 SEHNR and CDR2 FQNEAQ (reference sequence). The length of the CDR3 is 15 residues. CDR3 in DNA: TGTTCCAGCAGTTGGACAGGGAGGGGAATTAATGAGCAGTTCTTC. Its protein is CSSSWTGRGINEQFF.

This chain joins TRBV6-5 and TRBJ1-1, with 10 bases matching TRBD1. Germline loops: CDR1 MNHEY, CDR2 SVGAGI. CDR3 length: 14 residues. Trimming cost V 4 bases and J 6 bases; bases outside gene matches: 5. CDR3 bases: TGTGCCAGCAGTTCTCGGGACAGGGGCGCTGAAGCTTTCTTT. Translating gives CASSSRDRGAEAFF.

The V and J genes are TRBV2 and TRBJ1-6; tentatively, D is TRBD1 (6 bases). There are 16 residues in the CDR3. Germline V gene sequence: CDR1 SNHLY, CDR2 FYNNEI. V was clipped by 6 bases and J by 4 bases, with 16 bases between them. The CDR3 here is CASREEPGAYNSPLHF. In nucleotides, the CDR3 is TGTGCCAGCAGAGAGGAGCCAGGGGCGTATAATTCACCCCTCCACTTT.

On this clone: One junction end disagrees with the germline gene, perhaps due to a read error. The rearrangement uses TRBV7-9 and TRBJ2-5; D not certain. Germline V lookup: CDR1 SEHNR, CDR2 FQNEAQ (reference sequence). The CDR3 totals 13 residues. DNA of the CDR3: TGTGCCGGCAGCCACGTCGGGCAAGAGACCCAGTACTTC. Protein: CAGSHVGQETQYF.

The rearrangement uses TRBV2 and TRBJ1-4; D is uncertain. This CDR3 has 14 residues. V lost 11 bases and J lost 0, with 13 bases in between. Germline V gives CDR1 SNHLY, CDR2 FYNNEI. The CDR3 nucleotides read TGTGCCTCGATGCCAGGCCCAACTAATGAAAAACTGTTTTTT. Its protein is CASMPGPTNEKLFF.

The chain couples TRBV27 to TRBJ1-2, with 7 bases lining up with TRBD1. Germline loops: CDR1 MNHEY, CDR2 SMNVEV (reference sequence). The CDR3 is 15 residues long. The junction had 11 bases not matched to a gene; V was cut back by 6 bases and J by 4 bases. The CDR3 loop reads CASSPFDRAGYGYTF. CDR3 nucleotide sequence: TGTGCCAGCAGCCCCTTTGACAGGGCGGGCTATGGCTACACCTTC.

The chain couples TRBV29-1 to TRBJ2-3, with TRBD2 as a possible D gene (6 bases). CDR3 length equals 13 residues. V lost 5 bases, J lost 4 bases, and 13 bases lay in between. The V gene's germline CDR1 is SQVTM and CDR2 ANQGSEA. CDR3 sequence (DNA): TGCAGCGTTCCGGAGGGATACCCAGATACGCAGTATTTT. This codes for CSVPEGYPDTQYF.

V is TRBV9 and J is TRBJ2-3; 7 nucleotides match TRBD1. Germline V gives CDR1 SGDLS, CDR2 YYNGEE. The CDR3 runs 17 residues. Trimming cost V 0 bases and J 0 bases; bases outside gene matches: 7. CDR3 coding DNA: TGTGCCAGCAGCGTAGCACAGGGGTCTGCTAGCACAGATACGCAGTATTTT. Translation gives CASSVAQGSASTDTQYF.

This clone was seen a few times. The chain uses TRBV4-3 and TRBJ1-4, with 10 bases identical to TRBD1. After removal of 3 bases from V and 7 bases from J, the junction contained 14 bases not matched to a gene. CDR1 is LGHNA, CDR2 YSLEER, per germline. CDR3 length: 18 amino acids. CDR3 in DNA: TGCGCCAGCAGCCAGACCGGGACAGGGGCCAGAAGCCGTGAAAAACTGTTTTTT. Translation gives CASSQTGTGARSREKLFF.

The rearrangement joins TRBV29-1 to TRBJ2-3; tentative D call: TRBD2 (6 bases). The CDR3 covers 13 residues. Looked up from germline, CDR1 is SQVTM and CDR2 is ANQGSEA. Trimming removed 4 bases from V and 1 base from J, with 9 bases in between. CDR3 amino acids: CSVAVAGTDTQYF. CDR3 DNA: TGCAGCGTTGCGGTAGCGGGCACAGATACGCAGTATTTT.